The clone carrying this T cell receptor beta chain has just a few counts. Amplification of TCR beta CDR3 regions used RNA as the template. Researchers ran a first-round RT-PCR on the TCR CDR3 using the HTBI primer set. TCRdb reprocessed the multiplex PCR reads with MiXCR, giving one entry per CDR3 protein. This table has over 350,000 distinct CDR3 sequences, 18% appearing once. The CDR3 runs to 15 residues. Trimming took 4 bases from V and 5 from J; bases not matched to a gene: 8. The germline V gene has CDR1 LNHDA and CDR2 SQIVND (reference sequence). These data are taken from a study of T cells in Graves' hyperthyroidism and ophthalmopathy.

Sequencing used blood. V gene TRBV19 combines with J gene TRBJ1-1; the match to TRBD1 covers 9 bases. This clonotype was obtained from a man in his late teens or twenties with Graves' ophthalmopathy. The DNA for the CDR3 is TGTGCCAGTAGTACTACAACAGGGGGCAGGACTGAAGCTTTCTTT. Translating gives CASSTTTGGRTEAFF.